These 14 T cell receptor beta chains originate from one sample sequenced in a study of blood T cell repertoires in COVID-19. The data were produced by immunoSEQ multiplex PCR, yet TCRdb's version contains in-frame clones alone and is incomplete. The sample lists some 28,000 clones; around 88% were seen once. The material sequenced was peripheral blood. The receptors shown here come from a human donor in a cohort sampled during active COVID-19.

The chain is built from TRBV2 and TRBJ1-5, with TRBD1 matching 8 bases. Germline assignment: CDR1 SNHLY and CDR2 FYNNEI. This CDR3 has 19 residues. V shed 6 bases, J shed 1 base, and the junction held 17 bases outside the gene matches. This CDR3 is CASRTQTGQGALSNQPQHF. CDR3 in DNA: TGTGCCAGCAGAACCCAGACAGGCCAGGGGGCTCTCAGCAATCAGCCCCAGCATTTT.

V usage is TRBV18 and J usage is TRBJ2-1, with D uncertain. Germline V gene data show CDR1 as KGHSH and CDR2 as LQKENI. The length of the CDR3 is 15 residues. Trimming removed 4 bases at V and 6 bases at J, with 16 bases between. The CDR3 DNA is TGTGCCAGCTCACGTTATCGCTCGACGGGCAATGAGCAGTTCTTC. Translation gives CASSRYRSTGNEQFF.

This clone was recorded once. The J gene is TRBJ1-6, the V gene TRBV10-3; possibly TRBD1 for D (5 bases). The CDR3 sequence is 13 residues long. The germline V gene encodes CDR1 ENHRY and CDR2 SYGVKD. The V gene lost 10 bases and the J gene lost 7 bases, with 14 bases spanning the gap. This chain's CDR3 is CATGGTGNSPLHF. The DNA for the CDR3 is TGTGCCACCGGGGGGACGGGAAATTCACCCCTCCACTTT.

The J gene is TRBJ2-7, the V gene TRBV10-3; 8 nucleotides align to TRBD1. CDR3 length: 15 residues. Germline assignment: CDR1 ENHRY and CDR2 SYGVKD. The J segment lost 3 bases and the V segment lost 4 bases, leaving 8 bases of the junction unmatched. The DNA for the CDR3 is TGTGCCATCAGTGGCGGACAGGGAGGAATCTACGAGCAGTACTTC. As protein: CAISGGQGGIYEQYF.

This rearrangement joins TRBV11-2 to TRBJ2-5, with 7 bases identical to TRBD1. V trimming: 3 bases; J trimming: 4 bases; junction bases outside the gene matches: 8. CDR1 and CDR2 from the germline V gene are SGHAT and FQNNGV. The length of the CDR3 is 15 residues. The CDR3 reads CASSFLGTAGETQYF. CDR3 DNA sequence: TGTGCCAGCAGCTTCCTAGGGACAGCCGGAGAGACCCAGTACTTC. Using reference TRBV11-2 and TRBJ2-5 for the parts outside the CDR3, the full variable domain is EAGVAQSPRYKIIEKRQSVAFWCNPISGHATLYWYQQILGQGPKLLIQFQNNGVVDDSQLPKDRFSAERLKGVDSTLKIQPAKLEDSAVYLCASSFLGTAGETQYFGPGTRLLVL.

The rearrangement uses TRBV6-6 and TRBJ1-2; 9 bases agree with TRBD1. V lost 6 bases, J lost 8 bases, and 10 bases stayed unmatched. The CDR3 spans 14 residues. In germline, CDR1 is MNHNY, CDR2 SVGAGI (reference sequence). DNA for the CDR3: TGTGCCAGCAGCGACGGACAGGGGTCGCGCGGCTACACCTTC. Protein sequence: CASSDGQGSRGYTF.

The V gene is TRBV7-9, the J gene TRBJ2-7; a weak D match, TRBD2 (6 bases). V lost 5 bases and J lost 4, with 9 bases in between. There are 12 residues in the CDR3. CDR1 and CDR2 (germline): SEHNR, FQNEAQ (reference sequence). For the CDR3, the DNA is TGTGCCAGCAGCCGGGAGTCATACGAGCAGTACTTC. Translating it yields CASSRESYEQYF.

The V gene is TRBV7-3, the J gene TRBJ2-6; unclear D gene. CDR1 and CDR2 from the germline V gene are SGHTA and FQGTGA. Between the trimmed V and J ends, which lost 0 bases and 0 bases, there was a span of 9 bases. The CDR3 is 17 amino acids. The CDR3 reads CASSLTASFSGANVLTF. The CDR3 DNA follows: TGTGCCAGCAGCTTAACGGCATCTTTCTCTGGGGCCAACGTCCTGACTTTC.

The sample holds a few counts of this clone. The chain combines TRBV7-9 with TRBJ2-3; D remains ambiguous. CDR3 length equals 12 residues. Deletions cut 4 bases from V and 6 bases from J, with 8 bases between. CDR1 is SEHNR, CDR2 FQNEAQ, per germline (reference sequence). CDR3 sequence: CASSSVVDTQYF. The CDR3 DNA sequence: TGTGCCAGCAGCTCAGTCGTCGATACGCAGTATTTT.

V is TRBV19 and J is TRBJ1-1; D is possibly TRBD1 (6 bases). Germline V lookup: CDR1 LNHDA, CDR2 SQIVND (reference sequence). V was trimmed by 7 bases and J by 4 bases, leaving 19 bases between them. The CDR3 is 15 amino acids. The chain's CDR3 is CASMGGGGAFTEAFF. DNA for the CDR3: TGTGCCAGTATGGGGGGCGGGGGCGCTTTCACTGAAGCTTTCTTT.

This chain connects TRBV29-1 to TRBJ2-1; TRBD1 aligns across 8 bases. CDR3 length equals 11 residues. Germline-derived CDR1 and CDR2 are SQVTM and ANQGSEA. The ends lost 8 bases at V and 6 bases at J; junction bases unmatched: 3. The CDR3 nucleotides read TGCAGCTTAGACAGGGGCAATGAGCAGTTCTTC. This sequence encodes CSLDRGNEQFF.

The chain couples TRBV28 to TRBJ1-2; unclear D gene. This CDR3 is 15 amino acids long. Trimming removed 6 bases at V and 4 bases at J, with 18 bases between. Germline CDR1 and CDR2: MDHEN and SYDVKM. The CDR3 DNA reads TGTGCCAGCAGCCTCTTTAAAAAAGGAGCCTATGGCTACACCTTC. It specifies CASSLFKKGAYGYTF.

This chain uses TRBV9 with TRBJ1-2, with unresolved D. Germline values: CDR1 SGDLS, CDR2 YYNGEE. Trimming removed 1 base at V and 2 bases at J, with 9 bases between. The CDR3 runs 14 residues. The CDR3 DNA is TGTGCCAGCAGCGTAACGGGGATGAACTATGGCTACACCTTC. Translated, it gives CASSVTGMNYGYTF.

The V gene is TRBV29-1, the J gene TRBJ1-2; D might be TRBD1 (5 bases). Trimming shortened V by 0 bases and J by 4 bases, and 15 bases separated the two germline ends. Germline CDR1 is SQVTM and CDR2 is ANQGSEA. The length of the CDR3 is 15 residues. The DNA for the CDR3 is TGCAGCGTTGAAGATTCCGTCCTGGGGGGCTATGGCTACACCTTC. This sequence encodes CSVEDSVLGGYGYTF.